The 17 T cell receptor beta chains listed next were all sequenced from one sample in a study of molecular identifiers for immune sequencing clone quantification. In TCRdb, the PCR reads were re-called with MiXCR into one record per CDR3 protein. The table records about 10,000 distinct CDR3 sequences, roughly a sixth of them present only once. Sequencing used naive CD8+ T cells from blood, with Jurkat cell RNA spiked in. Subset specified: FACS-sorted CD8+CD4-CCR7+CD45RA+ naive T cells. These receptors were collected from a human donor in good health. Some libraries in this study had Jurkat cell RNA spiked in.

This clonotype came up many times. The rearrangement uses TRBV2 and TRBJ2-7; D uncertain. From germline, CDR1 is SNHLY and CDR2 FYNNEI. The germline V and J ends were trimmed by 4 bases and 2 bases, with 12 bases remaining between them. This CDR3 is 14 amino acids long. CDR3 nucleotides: TGTGCCAGCAGTGTACAGCCATCACCCTACGAGCAGTACTTC. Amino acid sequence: CASSVQPSPYEQYF.

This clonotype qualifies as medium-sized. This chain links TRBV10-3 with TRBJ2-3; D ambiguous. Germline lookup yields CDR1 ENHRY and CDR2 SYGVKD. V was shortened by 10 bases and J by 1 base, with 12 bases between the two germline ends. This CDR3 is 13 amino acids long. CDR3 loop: CATETGGTDTQYF. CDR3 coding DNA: TGTGCCACCGAGACTGGTGGCACAGATACGCAGTATTTT.

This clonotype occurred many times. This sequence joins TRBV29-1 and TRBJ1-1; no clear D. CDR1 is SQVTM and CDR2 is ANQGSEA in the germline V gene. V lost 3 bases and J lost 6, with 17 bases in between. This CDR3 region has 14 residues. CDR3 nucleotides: TGCAGCGTTGATGGGGAGGCAGGCCGGGCTGAAGCTTTCTTT. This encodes CSVDGEAGRAEAFF.

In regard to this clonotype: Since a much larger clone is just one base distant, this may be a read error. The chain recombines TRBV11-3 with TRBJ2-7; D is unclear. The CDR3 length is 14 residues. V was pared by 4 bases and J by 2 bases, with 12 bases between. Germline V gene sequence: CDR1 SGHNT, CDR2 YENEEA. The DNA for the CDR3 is TGTGCCAGCAGCTCAGGCAGGCGTCCCTACGAGCAGTACTTC. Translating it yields CASSSGRRPYEQYF.

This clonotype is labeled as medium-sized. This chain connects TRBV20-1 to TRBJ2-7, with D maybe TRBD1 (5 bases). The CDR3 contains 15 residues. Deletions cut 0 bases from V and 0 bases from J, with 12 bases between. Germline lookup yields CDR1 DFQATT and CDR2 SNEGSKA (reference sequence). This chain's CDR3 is CSARDSQTASYEQYF. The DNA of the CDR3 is TGCAGTGCTAGAGATAGCCAGACAGCCTCCTACGAGCAGTACTTC.

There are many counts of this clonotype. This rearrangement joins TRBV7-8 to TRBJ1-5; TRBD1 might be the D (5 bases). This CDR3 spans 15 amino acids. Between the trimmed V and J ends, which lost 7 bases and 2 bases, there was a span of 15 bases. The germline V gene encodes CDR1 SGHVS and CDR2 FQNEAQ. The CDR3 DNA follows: TGTGCCAGCACCTCTTGGGGGGGAGGCAATCAGCCCCAGCATTTT. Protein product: CASTSWGGGNQPQHF.

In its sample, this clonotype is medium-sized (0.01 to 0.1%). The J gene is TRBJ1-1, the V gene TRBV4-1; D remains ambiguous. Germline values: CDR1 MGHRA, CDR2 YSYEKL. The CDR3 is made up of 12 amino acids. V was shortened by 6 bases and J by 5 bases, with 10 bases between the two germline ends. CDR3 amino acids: CASSYGGTEAFF. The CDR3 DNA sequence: TGCGCCAGCAGTTATGGTGGGACTGAAGCTTTCTTT.

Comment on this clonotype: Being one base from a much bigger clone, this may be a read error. DNA of the CDR3: TGTGCCAGCAGTCGGACAGGGGAAACCTGCGAGCAGTACTTC. This translates into CASSRTGETCEQYF. The chain carries TRBV27 and TRBJ2-7; 9 bases align to TRBD1. J gave up 6 bases and V 5 bases, and 8 bases lay outside the gene matches. CDR1 and CDR2 (germline): MNHEY, SMNVEV (reference sequence). The CDR3 contains 14 residues.

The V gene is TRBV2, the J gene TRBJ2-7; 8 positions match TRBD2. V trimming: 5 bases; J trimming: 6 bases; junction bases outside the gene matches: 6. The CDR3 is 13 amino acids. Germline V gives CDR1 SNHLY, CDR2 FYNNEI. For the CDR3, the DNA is TGTGCCAGCAGTCGGACTAGCAGCCTCGAGCAGTACTTC. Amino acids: CASSRTSSLEQYF.

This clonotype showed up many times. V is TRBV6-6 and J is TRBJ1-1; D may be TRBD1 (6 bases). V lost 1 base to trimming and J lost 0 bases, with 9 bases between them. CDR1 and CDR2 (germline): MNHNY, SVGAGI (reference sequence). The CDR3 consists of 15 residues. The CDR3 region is CASSYYQGMNTEAFF. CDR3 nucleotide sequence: TGTGCCAGCAGTTACTACCAGGGGATGAACACTGAAGCTTTCTTT.

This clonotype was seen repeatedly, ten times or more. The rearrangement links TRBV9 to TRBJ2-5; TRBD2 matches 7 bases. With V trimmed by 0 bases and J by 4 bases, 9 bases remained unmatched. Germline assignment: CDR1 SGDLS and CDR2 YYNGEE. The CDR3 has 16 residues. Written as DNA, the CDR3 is TGTGCCAGCAGCGTAGGACTAGCCCTTGAGGGAGAGACCCAGTACTTC. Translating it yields CASSVGLALEGETQYF.

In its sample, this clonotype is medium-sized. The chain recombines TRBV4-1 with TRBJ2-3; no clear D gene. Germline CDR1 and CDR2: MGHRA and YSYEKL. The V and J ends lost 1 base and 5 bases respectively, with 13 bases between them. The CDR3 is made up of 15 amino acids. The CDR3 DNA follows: TGCGCCAGCAGCCAAGGTAGTGCCCCGGGAGATACGCAGTATTTT. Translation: CASSQGSAPGDTQYF.

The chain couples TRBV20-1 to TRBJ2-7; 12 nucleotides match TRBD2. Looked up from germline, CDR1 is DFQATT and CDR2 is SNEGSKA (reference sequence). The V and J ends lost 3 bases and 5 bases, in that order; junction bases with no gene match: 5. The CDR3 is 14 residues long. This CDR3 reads CSARMGLAGHEQYF. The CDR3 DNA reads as TGCAGTGCTAGGATGGGACTAGCGGGCCACGAGCAGTACTTC.

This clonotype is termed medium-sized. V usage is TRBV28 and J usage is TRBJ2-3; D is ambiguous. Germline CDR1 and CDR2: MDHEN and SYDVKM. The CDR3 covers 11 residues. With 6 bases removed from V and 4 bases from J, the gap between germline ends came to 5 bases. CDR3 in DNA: TGTGCCAGCAGATGGTCAGATACGCAGTATTTT. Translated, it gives CASRWSDTQYF.

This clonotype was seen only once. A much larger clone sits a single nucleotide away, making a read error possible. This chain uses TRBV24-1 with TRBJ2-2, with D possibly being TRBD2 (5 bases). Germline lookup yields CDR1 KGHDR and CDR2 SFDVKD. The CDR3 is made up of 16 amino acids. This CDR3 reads CATARTETANTGELLF. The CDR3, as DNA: TGTGCCACCGCGAGGACCGAGACGGCGAACACCGGGGAGCTGCTTTTT.

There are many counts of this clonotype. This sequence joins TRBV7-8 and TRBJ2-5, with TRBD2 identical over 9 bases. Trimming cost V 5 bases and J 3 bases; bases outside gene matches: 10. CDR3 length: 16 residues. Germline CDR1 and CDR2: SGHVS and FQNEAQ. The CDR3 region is CASSPGRASGKETQYF. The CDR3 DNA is TGTGCCAGCAGCCCCGGCCGGGCTAGCGGGAAAGAGACCCAGTACTTC. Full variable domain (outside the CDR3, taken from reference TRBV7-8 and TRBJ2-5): GAGVSQSPRYKVAKRGQDVALRCDPISGHVSLFWYQQALGQGPEFLTYFQNEAQLDKSGLPSDRFFAERPEGSVSTLKIQRTQQEDSAVYLCASSPGRASGKETQYFGPGTRLLVL.

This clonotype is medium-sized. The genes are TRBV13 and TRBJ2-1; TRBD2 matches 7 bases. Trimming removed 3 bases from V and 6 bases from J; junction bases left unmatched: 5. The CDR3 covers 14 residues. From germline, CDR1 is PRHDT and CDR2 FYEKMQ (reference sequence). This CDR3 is CASSLASGPNEQFF. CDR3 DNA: TGTGCCAGCAGCTTGGCTAGCGGCCCCAATGAGCAGTTCTTC.